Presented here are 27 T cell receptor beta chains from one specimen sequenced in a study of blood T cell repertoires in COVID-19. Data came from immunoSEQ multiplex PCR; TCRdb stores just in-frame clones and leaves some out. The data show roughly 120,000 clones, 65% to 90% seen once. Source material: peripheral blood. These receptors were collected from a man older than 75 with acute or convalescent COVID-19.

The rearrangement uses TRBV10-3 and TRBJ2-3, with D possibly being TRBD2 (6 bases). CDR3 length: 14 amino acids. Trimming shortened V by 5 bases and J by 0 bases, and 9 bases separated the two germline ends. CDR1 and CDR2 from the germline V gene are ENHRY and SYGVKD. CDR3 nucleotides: TGTGCCATCAGTCTACTAGCAAGCACAGATACGCAGTATTTT. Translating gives CAISLLASTDTQYF.

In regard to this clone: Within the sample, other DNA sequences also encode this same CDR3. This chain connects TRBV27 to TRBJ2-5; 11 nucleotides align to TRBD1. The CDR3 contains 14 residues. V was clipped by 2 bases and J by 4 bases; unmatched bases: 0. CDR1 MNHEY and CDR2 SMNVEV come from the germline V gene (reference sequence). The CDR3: CASSLGTGGETQYF. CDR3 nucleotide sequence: TGTGCCAGCAGTTTAGGGACAGGGGGAGAGACCCAGTACTTC.

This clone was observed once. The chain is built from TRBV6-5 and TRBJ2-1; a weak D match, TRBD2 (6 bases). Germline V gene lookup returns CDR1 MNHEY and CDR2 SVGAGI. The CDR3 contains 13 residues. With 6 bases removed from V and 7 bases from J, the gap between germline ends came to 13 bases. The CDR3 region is CASSVVGGNEQFF. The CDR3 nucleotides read TGTGCCAGCAGCGTCGTGGGAGGTAATGAGCAGTTCTTC.

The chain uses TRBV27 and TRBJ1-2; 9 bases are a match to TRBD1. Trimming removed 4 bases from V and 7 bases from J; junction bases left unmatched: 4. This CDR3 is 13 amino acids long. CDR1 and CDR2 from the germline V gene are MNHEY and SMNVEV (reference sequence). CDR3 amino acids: CASSSGQGGGYTF. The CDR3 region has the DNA TGTGCCAGCAGTTCGGGACAGGGTGGTGGCTACACCTTC.

CDR3 loop: CASNTPRGEQYF. The CDR3 DNA reads TGTGCCAGCAACACACCCAGGGGGGAGCAGTACTTC. V and J are TRBV21-1 and TRBJ2-7; TRBD1 is taken as the D call from the table, unchecked against the DNA. TRBV21-1 is reported as a pseudogene. This CDR3 spans 12 amino acids.

The DNA of the CDR3 is TGTGCCTGGTTGGGGCGCGGCGATTCCCCGTACTTC. Its protein is CAWLGRGDSPYF. V gene TRBV30 combines with J gene TRBJ2-5; weak D call: TRBD1 (5 bases). V was clipped by 5 bases and J by 13 bases, with 20 bases between them. Per the germline V gene, CDR1 is GTSNPN and CDR2 is SVGIG (reference sequence). The CDR3 loop spans 12 amino acids.

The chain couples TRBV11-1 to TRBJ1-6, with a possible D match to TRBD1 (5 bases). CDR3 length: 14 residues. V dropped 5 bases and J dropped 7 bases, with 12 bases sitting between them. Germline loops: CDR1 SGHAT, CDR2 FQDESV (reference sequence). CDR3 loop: CASSVQVGNSPLHF. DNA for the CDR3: TGTGCCAGCAGCGTACAGGTGGGGAATTCACCCCTCCACTTT.

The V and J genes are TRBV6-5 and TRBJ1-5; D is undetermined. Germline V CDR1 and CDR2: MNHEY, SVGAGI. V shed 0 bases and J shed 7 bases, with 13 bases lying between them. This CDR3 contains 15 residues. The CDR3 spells CASSYSSGEGQPQHF. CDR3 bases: TGTGCCAGCAGTTACTCGAGCGGGGAAGGCCAGCCCCAGCATTTT.

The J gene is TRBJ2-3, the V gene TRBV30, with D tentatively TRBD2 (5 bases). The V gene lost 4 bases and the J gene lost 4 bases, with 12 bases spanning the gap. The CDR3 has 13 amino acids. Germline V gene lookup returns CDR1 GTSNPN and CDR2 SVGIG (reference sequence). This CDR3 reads CAWTPRRADTQYF. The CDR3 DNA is TGTGCCTGGACACCTCGGCGGGCAGATACGCAGTATTTT.

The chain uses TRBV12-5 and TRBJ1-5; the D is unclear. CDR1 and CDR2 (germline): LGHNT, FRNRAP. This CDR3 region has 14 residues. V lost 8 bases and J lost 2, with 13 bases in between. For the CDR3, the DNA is TGTGCTAGTTCTCGTCGTGAGGGCAATCAGCCCCAGCATTTT. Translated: CASSRREGNQPQHF.

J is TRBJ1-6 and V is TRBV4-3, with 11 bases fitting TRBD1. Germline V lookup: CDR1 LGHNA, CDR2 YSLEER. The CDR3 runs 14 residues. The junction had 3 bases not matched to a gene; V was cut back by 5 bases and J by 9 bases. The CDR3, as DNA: TGCGCCAGCAGCTCCGGGACAGGGGGTTCACCCCTCCACTTT. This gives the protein CASSSGTGGSPLHF.

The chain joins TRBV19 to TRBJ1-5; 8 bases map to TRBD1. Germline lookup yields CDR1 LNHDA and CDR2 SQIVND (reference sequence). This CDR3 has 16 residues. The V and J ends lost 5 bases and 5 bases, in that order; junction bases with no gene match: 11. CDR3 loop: CASSFLRTGGHQPQHF. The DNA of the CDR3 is TGTGCCAGTAGTTTTCTTCGAACAGGGGGACATCAGCCCCAGCATTTT.

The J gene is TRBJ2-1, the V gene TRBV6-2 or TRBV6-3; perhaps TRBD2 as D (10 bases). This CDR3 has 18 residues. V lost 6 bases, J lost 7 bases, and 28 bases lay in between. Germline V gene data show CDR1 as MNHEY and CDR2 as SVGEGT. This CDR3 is CASSSTGGTSGKMNEQFF. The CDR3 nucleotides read TGTGCCAGCAGCTCGACAGGGGGAACTAGCGGGAAGATGAATGAGCAGTTCTTC.

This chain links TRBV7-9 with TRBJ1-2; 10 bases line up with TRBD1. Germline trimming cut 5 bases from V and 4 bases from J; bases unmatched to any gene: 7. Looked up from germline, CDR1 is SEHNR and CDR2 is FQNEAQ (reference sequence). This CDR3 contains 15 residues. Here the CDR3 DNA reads TGTGCCAGCAGCATACACCGGGACAGGGGCTATGGCTACACCTTC. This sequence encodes CASSIHRDRGYGYTF. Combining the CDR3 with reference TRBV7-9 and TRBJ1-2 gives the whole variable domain DTGVSQNPRHKITKRGQNVTFRCDPISEHNRLYWYRQTLGQGPEFLTYFQNEAQLEKSRLLSDRFSAERPKGSFSTLEIQRTEQGDSAMYLCASSIHRDRGYGYTFGSGTRLTVV.

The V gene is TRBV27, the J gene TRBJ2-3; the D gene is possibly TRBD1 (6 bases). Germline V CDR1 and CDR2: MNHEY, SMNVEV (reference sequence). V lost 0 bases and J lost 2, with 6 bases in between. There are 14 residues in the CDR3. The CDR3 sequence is CASSLSGATDTQYF. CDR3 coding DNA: TGTGCCAGCAGTTTATCGGGGGCCACAGATACGCAGTATTTT.

The CDR3 DNA reads as TGTGCCATCAGTGAGTCGGTTGCGGAAGAGACCCAGTACTTC. Translated, it gives CAISESVAEETQYF. J is TRBJ2-5 and V is TRBV10-3; D is unresolved. Germline-derived CDR1 and CDR2 are ENHRY and SYGVKD. The CDR3 extends over 14 amino acids. V was cut by 0 bases and J by 3 bases, with 8 bases left in between.

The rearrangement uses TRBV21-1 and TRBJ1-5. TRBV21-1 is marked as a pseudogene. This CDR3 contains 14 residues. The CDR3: CASSSRPGDQPQHF. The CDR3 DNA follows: TGTGCCAGCAGCTCTCGGCCGGGGGATCAGCCCCAGCATTTT.

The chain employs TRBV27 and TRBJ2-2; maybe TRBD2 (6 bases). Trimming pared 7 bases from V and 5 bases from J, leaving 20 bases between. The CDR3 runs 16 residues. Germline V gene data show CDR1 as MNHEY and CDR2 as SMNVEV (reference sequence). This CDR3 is CASIPRGDTWTGELFF. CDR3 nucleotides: TGTGCCAGCATTCCGCGGGGAGATACGTGGACCGGGGAGCTGTTTTTT.

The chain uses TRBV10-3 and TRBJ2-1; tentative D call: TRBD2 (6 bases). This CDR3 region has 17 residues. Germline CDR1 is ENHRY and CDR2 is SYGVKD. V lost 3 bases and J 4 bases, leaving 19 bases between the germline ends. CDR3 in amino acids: CAISDQAGTSYYNEQFF. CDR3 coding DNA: TGTGCCATCAGTGACCAGGCTGGGACTTCCTATTACAATGAGCAGTTCTTC.

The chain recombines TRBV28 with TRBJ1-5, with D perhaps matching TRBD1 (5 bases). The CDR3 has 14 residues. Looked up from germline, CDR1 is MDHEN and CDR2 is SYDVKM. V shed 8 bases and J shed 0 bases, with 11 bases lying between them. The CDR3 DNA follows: TGTGCCAGCCTCCGGGGGGATAGCAATCAGCCCCAGCATTTT. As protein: CASLRGDSNQPQHF.

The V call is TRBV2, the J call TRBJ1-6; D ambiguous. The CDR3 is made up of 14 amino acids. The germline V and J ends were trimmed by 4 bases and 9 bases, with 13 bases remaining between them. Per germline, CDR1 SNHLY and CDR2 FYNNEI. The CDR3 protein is CASSAHGAGSPLHF. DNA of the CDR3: TGTGCCAGCAGTGCTCACGGTGCTGGTTCACCCCTCCACTTT. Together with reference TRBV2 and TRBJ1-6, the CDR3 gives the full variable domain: EPEVTQTPSHQVTQMGQEVILRCVPISNHLYFYWYRQILGQKVEFLVSFYNNEISEKSEIFDDQFSVERPDGSNFTLKIRSTKLEDSAMYFCASSAHGAGSPLHFGNGTRLTVT.

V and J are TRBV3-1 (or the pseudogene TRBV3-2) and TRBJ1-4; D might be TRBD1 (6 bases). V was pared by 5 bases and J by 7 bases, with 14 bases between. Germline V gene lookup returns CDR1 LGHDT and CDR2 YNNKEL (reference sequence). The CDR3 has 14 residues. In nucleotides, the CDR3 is TGTGCCAGCAGCTCCACAGTGGGGGCTGAAAAACTGTTTTTT. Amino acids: CASSSTVGAEKLFF.

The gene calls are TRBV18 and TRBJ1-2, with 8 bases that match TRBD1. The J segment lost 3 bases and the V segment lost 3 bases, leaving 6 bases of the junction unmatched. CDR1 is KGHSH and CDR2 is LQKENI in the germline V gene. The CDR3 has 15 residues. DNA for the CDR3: TGTGCCAGCTCACCCACAGGGGGAAGGGACTATGGCTACACCTTC. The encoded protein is CASSPTGGRDYGYTF.

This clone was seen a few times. The CDR3 region is CASSQDSASGGPRQISYEQYF. The DNA of the CDR3 is TGTGCCAGCAGCCAAGATTCGGCTAGCGGGGGGCCCAGACAAATCTCCTACGAGCAGTACTTC. V and J are TRBV3-1 (or the pseudogene TRBV3-2) and TRBJ2-7, with 11 bases lining up with TRBD2. The CDR3 length is 21 residues. Trimming cost V 0 bases and J 0 bases; bases outside gene matches: 16. Looked up from germline, CDR1 is LGHDT and CDR2 is YNNKEL (reference sequence).

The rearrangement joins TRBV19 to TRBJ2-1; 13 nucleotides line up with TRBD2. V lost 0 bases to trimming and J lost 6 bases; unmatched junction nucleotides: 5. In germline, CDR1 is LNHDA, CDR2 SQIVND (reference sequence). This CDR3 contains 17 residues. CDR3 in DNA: TGTGCCAGTAGTATAGATGGGACTAGCGGGGTAATCAATGAGCAGTTCTTC. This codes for CASSIDGTSGVINEQFF.

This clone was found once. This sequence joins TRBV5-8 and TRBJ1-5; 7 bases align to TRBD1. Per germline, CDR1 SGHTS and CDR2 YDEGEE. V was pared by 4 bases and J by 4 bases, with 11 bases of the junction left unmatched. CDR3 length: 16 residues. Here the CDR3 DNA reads TGTGCCAGCAGCCATACCCGGGACAGCTCAAATCAGCCCCAGCATTTT. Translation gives CASSHTRDSSNQPQHF.

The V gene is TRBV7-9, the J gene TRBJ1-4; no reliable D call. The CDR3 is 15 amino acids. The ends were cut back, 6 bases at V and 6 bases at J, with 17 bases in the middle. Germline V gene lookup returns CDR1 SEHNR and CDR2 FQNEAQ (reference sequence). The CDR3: CASRLAGATDEKLFF. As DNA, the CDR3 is TGTGCCAGCAGGCTCGCGGGCGCTACGGATGAAAAACTGTTTTTT.